The clone carrying this T cell receptor beta chain has a handful of counts. The target antigen is unknown. The data were obtained in a study of cytomegalovirus exposure and HLA in healthy donors. Whole-study findings and limits: In a later analysis, specific HLA alleles were associated with 15,000 to 20,000 TCR beta sequences at a 0.05 false discovery rate. A later analysis by the authors found several of the most significant clusters apparently linked to common viral pathogens.

Each of the donors was a healthy bone marrow donor. The CDR3 extends over 14 amino acids. The V gene lost 4 bases and the J gene lost 5 bases, with 14 bases spanning the gap. Per germline, CDR1 ENHRY and CDR2 SYGVKD. Researchers ran the PCR with 60 Vbeta and 13 Jbeta primers. The data were produced by immunoSEQ multiplex PCR, yet TCRdb's version contains in-frame clones alone and is incomplete. Here the sample spans some 100,000 clones, about 73% being singletons. J is TRBJ1-2 and V is TRBV10-3; D possibly corresponds to TRBD1 (6 bases). This sequence originates from a woman aged 50 to 65 in good health and CMV-seropositive. Sequenced material: PBMCs. CDR3 coding DNA: TGTGCCATCAGTGTTACAGGGACCTTTTATGGCTACACCTTC. It translates to CAISVTGTFYGYTF.